One and the same sample provided the 6 T cell receptor beta chains below, sequenced in a study of T cells in Graves' hyperthyroidism and ophthalmopathy. Regions amplified from RNA transcripts were the TCR beta CDR3 regions. The HTBI primer set served for first-round RT-PCR of the TCR CDR3. TCRdb ran MiXCR on the multiplex PCR reads and lists one entry per CDR3 protein. The table includes hundreds of thousands of distinct CDR3 sequences, around 13% detected once. Sample: blood. These receptor sequences come from a woman in her late teens or twenties with Graves' hyperthyroidism.

This clonotype was detected ten times or more. This chain connects TRBV12-3 or TRBV12-4 to TRBJ2-5; D may correspond to TRBD1 or TRBD2 (7 bases each). V was shortened by 5 bases and J by 2 bases, with 18 bases between the two germline ends. The CDR3 has 16 residues. This CDR3 is CASSPGGRGPQETQYF. Written as DNA, the CDR3 is TGTGCCAGCAGTCCCGGGGGGAGGGGGCCTCAAGAGACCCAGTACTTC.

At least ten counts were recorded for this clonotype. The chain links TRBV2 to TRBJ2-7; 8 positions match TRBD2. The ends lost 9 bases at V and 3 bases at J; junction bases unmatched: 7. Looked up from germline, CDR1 is SNHLY and CDR2 is FYNNEI. CDR3 length equals 13 residues. As DNA, the CDR3 is TGTGCCAGACGTTTAGCGGGGAGCTACGAGCAGTACTTC. It translates to CARRLAGSYEQYF. The whole variable domain, remainder taken from reference TRBV2 and TRBJ2-7, is EPEVTQTPSHQVTQMGQEVILRCVPISNHLYFYWYRQILGQKVEFLVSFYNNEISEKSEIFDDQFSVERPDGSNFTLKIRSTKLEDSAMYFCARRLAGSYEQYFGPGTRLTVT.

In this sample, this clonotype turned up many times. This sequence joins TRBV27 and TRBJ2-7; maybe TRBD2 (7 bases). The germline gives CDR1 MNHEY, CDR2 SMNVEV (reference sequence). The CDR3 is 14 amino acids. Trimming took off 3 bases at V and 3 bases at J, with 12 bases between the two ends. The CDR3 DNA sequence: TGTGCCAGCAGTTTTCGGGGGGCCGTCTACGAGCAGTACTTC. Its protein is CASSFRGAVYEQYF.

This clonotype has ten or more counts. This chain links TRBV5-1 with TRBJ2-3; 14 bases line up with TRBD2. V lost 3 bases, J lost 5 bases, and 5 bases stayed unmatched. Germline CDR1 and CDR2: SGHRS and YFSETQ. The CDR3 totals 16 residues. CDR3 protein: CASSWGLAGAQDTQYF. DNA of the CDR3: TGCGCCAGCAGCTGGGGACTAGCGGGAGCCCAAGATACGCAGTATTTT.

There are many counts of this clonotype. The rearrangement links TRBV10-3 to TRBJ2-3; D ambiguous. The ends were cut back, 6 bases at V and 2 bases at J, with 12 bases in the middle. The CDR3 is 14 amino acids. Germline CDR1 and CDR2: ENHRY and SYGVKD. The CDR3 DNA reads as TGTGCCATCAGGCGACTCGCCCCCACAGATACGCAGTATTTT. This gives the protein CAIRRLAPTDTQYF.

In its sample, this clonotype was seen a few times. V and J are TRBV7-9 and TRBJ2-4; 8 bases match TRBD2. Germline assignment: CDR1 SEHNR and CDR2 FQNEAQ (reference sequence). This CDR3 region has 14 residues. V shed 8 bases, J shed 8 bases, and the junction held 11 bases outside the gene matches. The chain's CDR3 is CASELYGGGDIQYF. The CDR3 coding sequence is TGTGCCAGCGAGTTGTACGGGGGGGGGGACATTCAGTACTTC.